The sequence of this T cell receptor (beta chain) was determined in a study of T cell changes during pregnancy in multiple sclerosis. Clones were read by immunoSEQ multiplex PCR, and TCRdb kept only the in-frame ones, dropping some. The table has around 60,000 clones, 96% seen once; the top ten hold over 2%. V was trimmed by 1 base and J by 6 bases, leaving 11 bases between them. Germline V gene lookup returns CDR1 SEHNR and CDR2 FQNEAQ (reference sequence). The CDR3 is 14 residues long. The sequencing here drew on CD8+ T cells from peripheral blood mononuclear cells, taken after pregnancy. This receptor was taken from a female donor with multiple sclerosis, enrolled in a pregnancy study. This chain links TRBV7-9 with TRBJ2-3; D gene uncertain. The CDR3 bases are TGTGCCAGCAGCTTAGGCGTTGGTGCGGATACGCAGTATTTT. It specifies CASSLGVGADTQYF.